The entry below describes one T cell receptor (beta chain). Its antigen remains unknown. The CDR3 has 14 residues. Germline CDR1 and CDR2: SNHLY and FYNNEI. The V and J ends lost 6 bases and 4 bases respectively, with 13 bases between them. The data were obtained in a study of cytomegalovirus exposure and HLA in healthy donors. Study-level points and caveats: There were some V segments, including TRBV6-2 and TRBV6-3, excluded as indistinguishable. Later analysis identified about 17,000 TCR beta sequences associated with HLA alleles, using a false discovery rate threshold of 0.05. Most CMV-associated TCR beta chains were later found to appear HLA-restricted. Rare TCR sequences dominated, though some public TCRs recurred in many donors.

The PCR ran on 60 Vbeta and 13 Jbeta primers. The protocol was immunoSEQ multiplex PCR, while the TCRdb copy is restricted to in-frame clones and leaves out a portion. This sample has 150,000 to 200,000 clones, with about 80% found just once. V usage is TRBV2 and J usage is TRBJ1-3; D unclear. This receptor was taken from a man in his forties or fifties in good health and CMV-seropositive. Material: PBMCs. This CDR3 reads CASSTSAPGNTIYF. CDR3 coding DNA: TGTGCCAGCAGCACTTCAGCGCCCGGAAACACCATATATTTT.